This paragraph reports one TCR beta chain. The antigen is undetermined. The data were taken from a study of CD8+CD57+ T cells in acquired aplastic anemia. For the study at large: Across the sorted CD4+ and CD8+ cells, DNA amounts averaged roughly 3.5 ug. Whole-study results and caveats: Between patients and controls, roughly 29 CD8+ CDR3 sequences were found in common.

Trimming removed 0 bases from V and 3 bases from J, with 6 bases in between. Germline values: CDR1 SGHKS, CDR2 YYEKEE (reference sequence). This CDR3 has 13 amino acids. Profiling of TCR beta VDJ combinations and CDR3 sequences used genomic DNA as template. MiXCR was run by TCRdb on the reads, yielding one entry per CDR3 protein. The data hold 150,000 to 200,000 distinct CDR3 sequences, with 40% to 50% observed a single time. Sequencing involved patients with CD8+CD57+ cell expansion previously shown by flow cytometry. The specimen sequenced was sorted CD4+, CD8+, or CD8+CD57+ T cells (not recorded which) from PBMCs. This clonotype was obtained from a human donor with aplastic anemia. The V call is TRBV5-5, the J call TRBJ1-1; the D is unclear. DNA for the CDR3: TGTGCCAGCAGCTTGGGCCCTGACACTGAAGCTTTCTTT. Protein sequence: CASSLGPDTEAFF.